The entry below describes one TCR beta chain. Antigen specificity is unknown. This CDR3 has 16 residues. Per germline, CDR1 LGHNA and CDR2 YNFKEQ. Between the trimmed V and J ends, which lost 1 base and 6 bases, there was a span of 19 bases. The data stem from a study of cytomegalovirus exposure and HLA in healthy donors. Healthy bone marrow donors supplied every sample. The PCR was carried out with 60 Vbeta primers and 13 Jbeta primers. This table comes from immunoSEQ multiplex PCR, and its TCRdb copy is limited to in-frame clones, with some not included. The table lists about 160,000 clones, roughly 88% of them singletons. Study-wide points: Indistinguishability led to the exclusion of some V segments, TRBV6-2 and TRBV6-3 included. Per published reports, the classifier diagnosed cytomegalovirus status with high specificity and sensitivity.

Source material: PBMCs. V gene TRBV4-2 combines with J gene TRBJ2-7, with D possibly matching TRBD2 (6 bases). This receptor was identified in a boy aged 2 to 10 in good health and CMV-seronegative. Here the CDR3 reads CASSQGSIAAWGEQYF. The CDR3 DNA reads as TGTGCCAGCAGCCAAGGTTCAATAGCGGCCTGGGGCGAGCAGTACTTC.